The present TCR beta chain was sequenced within a study of blood T cells in healthy people across ages. The V gene lost 3 bases and the J gene lost 9 bases, with 12 bases spanning the gap. Germline-derived CDR1 and CDR2 are SQVTM and ANQGSEA. This CDR3 contains 13 residues. Alongside a J-beta primer mix, a sample-barcoded 5' primer served in a second PCR lasting 7 to 11 cycles. Every cDNA molecule carried a tag from a template-switch adaptor bearing 12 random nucleotides. TCRdb redid the calling of the 5' RACE reads with MiXCR, one entry per CDR3 protein. The data contain about 900,000 distinct CDR3 sequences, roughly 52% of them singletons. Overall study findings and caveats: Age advanced and TCR beta diversity per million T cells fell, roughly linearly.

This clonotype was counted ten times or more. As yet, its antigen is unknown. The chain uses TRBV29-1 and TRBJ2-6; TRBD1 might be the D (5 bases). Specimen: blood. The receptor was isolated from a man aged 25 to 45 in good health. The DNA for the CDR3 is TGCAGCGTTGAGGAAGGGGCCGGCAACGTCCTGACTTTC. This sequence encodes CSVEEGAGNVLTF.